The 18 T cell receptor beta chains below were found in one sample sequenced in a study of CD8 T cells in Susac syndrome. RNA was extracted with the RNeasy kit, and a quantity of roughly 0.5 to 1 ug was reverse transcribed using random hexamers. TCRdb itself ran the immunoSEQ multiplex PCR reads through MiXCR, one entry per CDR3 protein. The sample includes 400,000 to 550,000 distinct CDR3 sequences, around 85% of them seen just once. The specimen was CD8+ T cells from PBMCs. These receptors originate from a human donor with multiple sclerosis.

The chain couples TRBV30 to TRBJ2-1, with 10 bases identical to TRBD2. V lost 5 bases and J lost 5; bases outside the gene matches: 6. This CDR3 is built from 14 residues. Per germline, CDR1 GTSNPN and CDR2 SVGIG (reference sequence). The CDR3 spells CAWSRTSGNNEQFF. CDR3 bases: TGTGCCTGGTCGAGGACTAGCGGAAACAATGAGCAGTTCTTC.

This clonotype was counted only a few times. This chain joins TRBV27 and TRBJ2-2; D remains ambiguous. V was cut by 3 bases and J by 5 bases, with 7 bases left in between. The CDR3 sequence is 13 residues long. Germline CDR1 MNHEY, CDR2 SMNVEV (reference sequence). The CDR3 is CASSFGVTGELFF. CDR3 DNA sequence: TGTGCCAGCAGTTTTGGGGTTACCGGGGAGCTGTTTTTT.

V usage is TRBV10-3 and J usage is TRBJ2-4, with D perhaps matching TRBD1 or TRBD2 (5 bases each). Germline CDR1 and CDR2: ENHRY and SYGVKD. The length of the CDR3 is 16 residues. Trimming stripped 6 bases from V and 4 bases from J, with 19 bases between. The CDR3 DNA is TGTGCCATCAGCGGGTCGGGTGGGGGTTTAAAAAACATTCAGTACTTC. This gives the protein CAISGSGGGLKNIQYF.

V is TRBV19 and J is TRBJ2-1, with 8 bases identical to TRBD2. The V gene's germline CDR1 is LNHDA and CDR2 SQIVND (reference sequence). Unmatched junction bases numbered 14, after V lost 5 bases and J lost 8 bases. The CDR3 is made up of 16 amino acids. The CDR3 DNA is TGTGCCAGTAGTGGGTACATAGCGGGGCGTAGTCATGAGCAGTTCTTC. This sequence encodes CASSGYIAGRSHEQFF.

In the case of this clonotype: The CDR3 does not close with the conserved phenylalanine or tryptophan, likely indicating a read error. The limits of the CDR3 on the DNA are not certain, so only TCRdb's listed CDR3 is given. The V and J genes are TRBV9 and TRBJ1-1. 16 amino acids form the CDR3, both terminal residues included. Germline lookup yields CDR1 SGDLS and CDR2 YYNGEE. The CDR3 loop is CASSVARDRSDTEAFL.

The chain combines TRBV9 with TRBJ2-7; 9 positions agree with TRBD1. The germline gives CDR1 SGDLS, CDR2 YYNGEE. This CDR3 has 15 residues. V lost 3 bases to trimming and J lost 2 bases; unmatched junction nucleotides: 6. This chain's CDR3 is CASSGGQGSPYEQYF. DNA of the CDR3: TGTGCCAGCAGCGGGGGACAGGGCTCCCCCTACGAGCAGTACTTC.

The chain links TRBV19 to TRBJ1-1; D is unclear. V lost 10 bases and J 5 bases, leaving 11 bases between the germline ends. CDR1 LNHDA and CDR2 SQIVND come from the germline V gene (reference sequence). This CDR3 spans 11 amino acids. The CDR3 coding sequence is TGTGCCACCGCGATAGAGACTGAAGCTTTCTTT. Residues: CATAIETEAFF.

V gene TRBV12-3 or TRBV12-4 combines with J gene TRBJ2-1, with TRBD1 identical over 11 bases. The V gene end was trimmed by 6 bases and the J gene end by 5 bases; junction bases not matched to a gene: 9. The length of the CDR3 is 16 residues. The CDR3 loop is CASSTGTGGRDNEQFF. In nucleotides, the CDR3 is TGTGCCAGCAGCACAGGGACAGGGGGAAGGGACAATGAGCAGTTCTTC.

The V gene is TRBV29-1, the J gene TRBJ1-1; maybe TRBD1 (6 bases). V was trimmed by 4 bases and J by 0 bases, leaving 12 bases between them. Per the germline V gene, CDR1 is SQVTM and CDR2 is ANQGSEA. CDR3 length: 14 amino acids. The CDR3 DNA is TGCAGCGTTGCAGGGACAAAGTTGAACACTGAAGCTTTCTTT. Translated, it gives CSVAGTKLNTEAFF.

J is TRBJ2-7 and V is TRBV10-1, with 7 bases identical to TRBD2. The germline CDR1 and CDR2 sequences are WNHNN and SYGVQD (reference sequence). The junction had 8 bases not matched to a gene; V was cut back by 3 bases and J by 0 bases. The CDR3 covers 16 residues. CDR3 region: CASSDLRGGSSYEQYF. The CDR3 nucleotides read TGCGCCAGCAGTGATCTAAGAGGCGGGAGCTCCTACGAGCAGTACTTC.

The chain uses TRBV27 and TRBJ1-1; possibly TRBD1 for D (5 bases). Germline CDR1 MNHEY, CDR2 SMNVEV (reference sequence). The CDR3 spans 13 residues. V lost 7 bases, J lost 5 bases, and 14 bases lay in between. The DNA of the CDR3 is TGTGCCAGCATCTCTTATCGGGGGACTGAAGCTTTCTTT. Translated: CASISYRGTEAFF.

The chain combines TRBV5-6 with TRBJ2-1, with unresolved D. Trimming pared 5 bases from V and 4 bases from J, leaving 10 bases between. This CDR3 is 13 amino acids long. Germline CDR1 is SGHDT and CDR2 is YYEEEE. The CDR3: CASSIRWYNEQFF. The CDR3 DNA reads TGTGCCAGCAGTATCAGGTGGTACAATGAGCAGTTCTTC. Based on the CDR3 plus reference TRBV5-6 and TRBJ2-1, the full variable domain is DAGVTQSPTHLIKTRGQQVTLRCSPKSGHDTVSWYQQALGQGPQFIFQYYEEEERQRGNFPDRFSGHQFPNYSSELNVNALLLGDSALYLCASSIRWYNEQFFGPGTRLTVL.

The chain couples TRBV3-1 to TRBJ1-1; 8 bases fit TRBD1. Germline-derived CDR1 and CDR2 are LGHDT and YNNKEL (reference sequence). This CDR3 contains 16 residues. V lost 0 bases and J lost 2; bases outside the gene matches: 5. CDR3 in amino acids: CASSQETGGTNTEAFF. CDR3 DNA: TGTGCCAGCAGCCAAGAAACAGGGGGAACTAACACTGAAGCTTTCTTT.

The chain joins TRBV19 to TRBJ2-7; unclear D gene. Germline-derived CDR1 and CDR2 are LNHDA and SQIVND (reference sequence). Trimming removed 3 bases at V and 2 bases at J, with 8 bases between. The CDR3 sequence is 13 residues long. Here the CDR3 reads CASSIFYAYEQYF. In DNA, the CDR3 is TGTGCCAGTAGTATTTTCTACGCCTACGAGCAGTACTTC.

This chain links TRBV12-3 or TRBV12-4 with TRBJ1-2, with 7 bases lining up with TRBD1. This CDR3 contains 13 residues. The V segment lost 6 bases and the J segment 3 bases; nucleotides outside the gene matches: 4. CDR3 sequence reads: CASRPTGHYGYTF. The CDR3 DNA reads TGTGCCAGCAGGCCGACAGGGCACTATGGCTACACCTTC.

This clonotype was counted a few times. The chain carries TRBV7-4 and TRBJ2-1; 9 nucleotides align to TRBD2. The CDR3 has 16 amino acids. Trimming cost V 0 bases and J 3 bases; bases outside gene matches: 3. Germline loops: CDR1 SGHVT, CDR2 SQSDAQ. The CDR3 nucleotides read TGTGCCAGCAGCTTAGCTAGCGGGAGAAACTACAATGAGCAGTTCTTC. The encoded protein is CASSLASGRNYNEQFF. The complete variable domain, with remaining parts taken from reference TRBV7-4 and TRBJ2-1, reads GAGVSQSPRYKVAKRGRDVALRCDSISGHVTLYWYRQTLGQGSEVLTYSQSDAQRDKSGRPSGRFSAERPERSVSTLKIQRTEQGDSAVYLCASSLASGRNYNEQFFGPGTRLTVL.

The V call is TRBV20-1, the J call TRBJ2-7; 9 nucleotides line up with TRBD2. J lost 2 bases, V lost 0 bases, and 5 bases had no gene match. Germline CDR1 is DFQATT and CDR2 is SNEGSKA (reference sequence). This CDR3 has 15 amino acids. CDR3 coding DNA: TGCAGTGCTAGAGATCGACTAGCGGCAACCTACGAGCAGTACTTC. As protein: CSARDRLAATYEQYF.

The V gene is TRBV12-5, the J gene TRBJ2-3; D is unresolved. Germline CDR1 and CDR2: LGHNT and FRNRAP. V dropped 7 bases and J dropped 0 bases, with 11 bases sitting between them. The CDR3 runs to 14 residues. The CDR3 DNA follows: TGTGCTAGTGCCCCCCCCACAAGCACAGATACGCAGTATTTT. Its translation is CASAPPTSTDTQYF.